This T cell receptor (beta chain) derives from a study of technical replicates of blood from a handful of donors. Assay used: immunoSEQ multiplex PCR; TCRdb lists only in-frame clones, some missing. The data contain roughly 100,000 clones, roughly 94% of them singletons. Sequencing was carried out using T cells isolated from PBMCs. This TCR was recovered from a human donor in good health.

CDR3 loop: CASSYTVGAYNEQFF. CDR3 nucleotide sequence: TGTGCCAGCAGTTACACGGTGGGAGCCTACAATGAGCAGTTCTTC. This chain connects TRBV6-6 to TRBJ2-1; maybe TRBD2 (5 bases). V was pared by 2 bases and J by 2 bases, with 10 bases between. CDR3 length: 15 residues. Per the germline V gene, CDR1 is MNHNY and CDR2 is SVGAGI (reference sequence).